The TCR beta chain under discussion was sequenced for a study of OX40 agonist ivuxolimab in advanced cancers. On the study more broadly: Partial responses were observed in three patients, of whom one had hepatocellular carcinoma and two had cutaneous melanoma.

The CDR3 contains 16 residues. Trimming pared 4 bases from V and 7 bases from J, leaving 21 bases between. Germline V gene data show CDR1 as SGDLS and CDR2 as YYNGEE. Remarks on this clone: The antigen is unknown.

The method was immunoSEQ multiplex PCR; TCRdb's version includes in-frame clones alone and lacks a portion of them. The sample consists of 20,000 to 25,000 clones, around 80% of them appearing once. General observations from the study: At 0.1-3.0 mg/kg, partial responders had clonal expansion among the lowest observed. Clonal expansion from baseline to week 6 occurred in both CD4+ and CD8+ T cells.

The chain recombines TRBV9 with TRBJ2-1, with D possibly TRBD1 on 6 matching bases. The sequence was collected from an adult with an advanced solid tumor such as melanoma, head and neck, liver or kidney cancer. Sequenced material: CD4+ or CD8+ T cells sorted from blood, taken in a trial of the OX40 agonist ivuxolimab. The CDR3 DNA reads TGTGCCAGCAGCCCCCCCGGACAGTTTCAATTTAATGAGCAGTTCTTC. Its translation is CASSPPGQFQFNEQFF.